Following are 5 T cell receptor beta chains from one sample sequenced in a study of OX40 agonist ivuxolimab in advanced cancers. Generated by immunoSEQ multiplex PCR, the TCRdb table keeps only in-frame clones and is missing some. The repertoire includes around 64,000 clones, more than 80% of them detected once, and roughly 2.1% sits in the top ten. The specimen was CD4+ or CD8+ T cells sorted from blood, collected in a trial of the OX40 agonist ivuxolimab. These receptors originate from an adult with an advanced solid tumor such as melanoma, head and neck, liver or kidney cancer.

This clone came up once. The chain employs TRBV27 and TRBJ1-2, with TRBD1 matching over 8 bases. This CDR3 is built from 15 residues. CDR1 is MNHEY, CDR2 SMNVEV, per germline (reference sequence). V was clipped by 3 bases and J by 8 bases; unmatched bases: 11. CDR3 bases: TGTGCCAGCAGTTTCCGACAGGGGCTTTGGGGGGGCTACACCTTC. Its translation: CASSFRQGLWGGYTF.

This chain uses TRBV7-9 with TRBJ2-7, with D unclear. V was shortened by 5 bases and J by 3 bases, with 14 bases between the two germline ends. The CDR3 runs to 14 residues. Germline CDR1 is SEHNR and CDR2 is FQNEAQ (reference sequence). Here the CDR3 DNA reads TGTGCCAGCAGCCCCCCCGGGTTAAGCTACGAGCAGTACTTC. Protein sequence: CASSPPGLSYEQYF.

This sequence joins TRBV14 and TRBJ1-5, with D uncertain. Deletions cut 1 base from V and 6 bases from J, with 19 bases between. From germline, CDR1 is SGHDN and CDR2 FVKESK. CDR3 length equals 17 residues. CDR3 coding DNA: TGTGCCAGCAGCCAAGTGTGTGGTGGACCCACGGGTCAGCCCCAGCATTTT. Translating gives CASSQVCGGPTGQPQHF.

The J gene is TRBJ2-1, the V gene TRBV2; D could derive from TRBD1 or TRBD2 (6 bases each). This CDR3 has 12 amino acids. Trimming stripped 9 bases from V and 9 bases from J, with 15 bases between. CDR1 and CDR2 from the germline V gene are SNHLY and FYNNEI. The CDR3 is CARGASEAEQFF. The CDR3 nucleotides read TGTGCCAGGGGGGCTAGCGAGGCTGAGCAGTTCTTC.

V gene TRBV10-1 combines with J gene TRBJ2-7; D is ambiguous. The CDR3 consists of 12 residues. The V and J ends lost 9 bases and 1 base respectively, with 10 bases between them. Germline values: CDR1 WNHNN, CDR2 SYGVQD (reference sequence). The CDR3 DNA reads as TGCGCCAGTGGCCGCAGTTCCTACGAGCAGTACTTC. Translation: CASGRSSYEQYF.